This is a list of T cell receptor beta chains from one sample in a study of blood T cell repertoires in COVID-19. Measured with immunoSEQ multiplex PCR; TCRdb has only the in-frame clones, and not every one. In the table there are 250,000 to 300,000 clones, less than 90% of which are singletons. Sequenced sample: peripheral blood. Receptors originate from a man in his sixties who had recovered from COVID-19. Both conserved end residues are part of each CDR3. The order of the fields is clone size, V gene, CDR3 protein. Clone size is given for some rows only: seen once, a few or many times, or a class if the clone is expanded.

-	TRBV5-1	CASSPRGQGAYNEQFF
-	TRBV6-6	CASSQSAYQETQYF
-	TRBV11-2	CASSLAIGGSGVGHMF
-	TRBV7-8	CASSLLRLAEETQYF
-	TRBV6-5	CASSWEGVFSPLHF
-	TRBV30	CASTTSYNEQFF
-	TRBV7-6	CASSLDPVPAFDSYNEQFF
-	TRBV28	CASSGQLNQPQHF
once	TRBV5-1	CASSLAGINEKLFF
few	TRBV28	CASSYPQGRGGPEQYF
-	TRBV4-1	CASSPASSYEQYF